The 19 T cell receptor beta chains below were found in one sample sequenced in a study of T cells in women clearing cervical HPV infection. TCRdb keeps only in-frame clones here, not all; method: immunoSEQ multiplex PCR. Its table lists roughly 35,000 clones. Sequences were obtained from blood buffy coat. All receptors come from a woman between 18 and 70 years old with a cervical HPV16 infection that either progressed to CIN3+ or cleared (not recorded which).

To note about this clone: Coverage ceases 3 residues before the CDR3 finishes, and the germline J gene fills in the end. The rearrangement uses TRBV5-6 and TRBJ1-1, with no clear D. Germline CDR1 is SGHDT and CDR2 is YYEEEE. This CDR3 is 14 amino acids long. V lost 0 bases, J lost 0 bases, and 6 bases lay in between. The DNA read from the CDR3 is TGTGCCAGCAGCTTGGGCAACATGAACACTGAA. It is translated as CASSLGNMNTE. The full-length CDR3 reads as CASSLGNMNTEAFF.

Concerning this clone itself: One end of the junction fails to match germline, which may point to a read error. The read comes to an end 3 residues before the CDR3 does, leaving the germline J gene to fill in the end. The chain carries TRBV4-2 and TRBJ2-5; maybe TRBD2 (7 bases). The CDR3 sequence is 15 residues long. Germline assignment: CDR1 LGHNA and CDR2 YNFKEQ. Incomplete CDR3 DNA: TGCGCCAGCAGCCAAACACGGGGGGCTGAGGGGACC. Its protein product is CASSQTRGAEGT. Given in full, the CDR3 is CASSQTRGAEGTQYF.

This CDR3 is CASSPQSYEQYF. Incomplete CDR3 DNA: TGTGCCAGCAGCCCTCAGAGCTACGAG. V and J are TRBV13 and TRBJ2-7, with D unclear. The DNA ends 3 residues before the CDR3 does, and the rest of the CDR3 is filled in from the germline J gene. The length of the CDR3 is 12 residues. V was clipped by 5 bases and J by 3 bases, with 8 bases between them. Germline V CDR1 and CDR2: PRHDT, FYEKMQ (reference sequence).

The CDR3 loop reads CASSLDNSGYGQYF. CDR3 DNA, as far as it was read: TGTGCCAGCAGCTTAGACAATTCAGGATATGGT. The chain has TRBV7-6 and TRBJ2-4; D remains ambiguous. The read stops 3 residues short of the end of the CDR3; the missing end is completed from the germline J gene. From germline, CDR1 is SGHVS and CDR2 FNYEAQ. The CDR3 consists of 14 residues.

In the case of this clone: The read gets to within 3 residues of the CDR3 end, and the germline J gene fills in the rest. The sample holds other DNA sequences that translate to the same CDR3. The chain combines TRBV20-1 with TRBJ1-1, with D perhaps matching TRBD1 (5 bases). There are 13 residues in the CDR3. V gave up 2 bases and J gave up 0 bases, with 7 bases separating them. Germline lookup yields CDR1 DFQATT and CDR2 SNEGSKA (reference sequence). The CDR3 loop is CSARQGMNTEAFF. Partial CDR3 DNA: TGCAGTGCTAGACAGGGAATGAACACTGAA.

Worth noting for this clone: Read sequence stops 3 residues before the CDR3 end, and the germline J gene provides the missing end. The chain combines TRBV18 with TRBJ1-2, with a weak D call TRBD1 (6 bases). The CDR3 length is 15 residues. Germline assignment: CDR1 KGHSH and CDR2 LQKENI. This CDR3 is CASSPLADSSYDYTF. The CDR3 bases that were read are TGTGCCAGCTCACCACTCGCGGACAGTAGCTACGAC.

About this clone itself: The CDR3 goes on 3 residues after the read ends, and that part is filled in from the germline J gene. The V call is TRBV2, the J call TRBJ1-2; D might be TRBD1 (5 bases). With 5 bases removed from V and 4 bases from J, the gap between germline ends came to 23 bases. This CDR3 spans 17 amino acids. CDR1 is SNHLY and CDR2 is FYNNEI in the germline V gene. Partial CDR3 DNA: TGTGCCAGCAGTCCCACAGGTCTTACACTTGGCGTCTATGGC. Its translation is CASSPTGLTLGVYG. The whole CDR3 protein reads CASSPTGLTLGVYGYTF.

A note on this clone: The sequenced fragment ends 3 residues before the CDR3 boundary, so the rest is inferred from the germline J gene. The rearrangement joins TRBV11-2 to TRBJ1-6; possible D gene TRBD1, 5 bases. Trimming shortened V by 0 bases and J by 9 bases, and 12 bases separated the two germline ends. This CDR3 is 15 amino acids long. The V gene's germline CDR1 is SGHAT and CDR2 FQNNGV. CDR3 sequence: CASSLEPGTASPLHF. CDR3 DNA, as far as it was read: TGTGCCAGCAGCTTAGAACCCGGGACTGCTTCACCC. Together with reference TRBV11-2 and TRBJ1-6, the CDR3 gives the full variable domain: EAGVAQSPRYKIIEKRQSVAFWCNPISGHATLYWYQQILGQGPKLLIQFQNNGVVDDSQLPKDRFSAERLKGVDSTLKIQPAKLEDSAVYLCASSLEPGTASPLHFGNGTRLTVT.

CDR3 amino acids: CASSSTGESYTF. The sequenced part of the CDR3 DNA is TGTGCCAGTAGTTCGACGGGGGAAAGC. This rearrangement joins TRBV19 to TRBJ1-2; the D gene is possibly TRBD1 (5 bases). Read coverage stops 3 residues before the CDR3 terminus; the germline J gene supplies the remainder. The CDR3 length is 12 residues. Germline lookup yields CDR1 LNHDA and CDR2 SQIVND (reference sequence).

About this clone itself: An end of the junction does not agree with germline; a read error may underlie this. The DNA ends 3 residues before the CDR3 does, and the rest of the CDR3 is filled in from the germline J gene. This chain uses TRBV5-1 with TRBJ2-3; no reliable D call. Germline CDR1 and CDR2: SGHRS and YFSETQ. The length of the CDR3 is 13 residues. CDR3 bases read: TGCGCCAGCAGCTTGGACTTCACAGATGCG. This codes for CASSLDFTDA. From start to end, the CDR3 is CASSLDFTDAQYF.

Regarding this clone: The read ends 3 residues early relative to the CDR3; the germline J gene fills the gap. The genes are TRBV2 and TRBJ2-3; a possible D gene is TRBD1 (6 bases). The CDR3 runs 14 residues. Germline V gene data show CDR1 as SNHLY and CDR2 as FYNNEI. V lost 7 bases, J lost 3 bases, and 14 bases lay in between. This CDR3 is CASKGSTGTDTQYF. The part of the CDR3 DNA that was read is TGTGCCAGCAAAGGCAGTACAGGGACAGATACG.

For this clone: The read ends 3 residues early relative to the CDR3; the germline J gene fills the gap. This chain uses TRBV5-1 with TRBJ2-7; D is possibly TRBD2 (5 bases). Trimming took 4 bases from V and 4 from J, leaving 18 bases between them. The CDR3 contains 15 residues. Germline lookup yields CDR1 SGHRS and CDR2 YFSETQ. The CDR3 spells CASSPRTDFKYEQYF. The CDR3 bases that were read are TGCGCCAGCAGCCCTCGGACTGACTTTAAGTACGAG.

Of note for this clone: The observed sequence ends 3 residues before the CDR3 terminus, with the missing tail filled in from the germline J gene. The genes are TRBV19 and TRBJ2-3; the match to TRBD1 covers 12 bases. The CDR3 consists of 14 residues. Germline assignment: CDR1 LNHDA and CDR2 SQIVND (reference sequence). The CDR3 sequence: CATRGQGAFETQYF. The sequenced part of the CDR3 DNA is TGTGCCACCCGGGGACAGGGGGCTTTTGAGACG. Based on the CDR3 plus reference TRBV19 and TRBJ2-3, the full variable domain is DGGITQSPKYLFRKEGQNVTLSCEQNLNHDAMYWYRQDPGQGLRLIYYSQIVNDFQKGDIAEGYSVSREKKESFPLTVTSAQKNPTAFYLCATRGQGAFETQYFGPGTRLTVL.

As to this clone: Coverage ceases 3 residues before the CDR3 finishes, and the germline J gene fills in the end. This chain links TRBV19 with TRBJ2-4; D is possibly TRBD1 (7 bases). CDR1 is LNHDA and CDR2 is SQIVND in the germline V gene (reference sequence). The CDR3 length is 14 residues. This CDR3 is CASTSLGRGDGQYF. The CDR3 bases that were read are TGTGCCAGTACCTCGTTGGGCAGGGGGGATGGT.

Concerning this clone itself: From the germline J gene comes the end of the CDR3, since the read stops 3 residues before it. The chain employs TRBV7-2 and TRBJ1-2, with D tentatively TRBD1 (6 bases). The CDR3 length is 15 residues. The germline V gene has CDR1 SGHTA and CDR2 FQGNSA. The part of the CDR3 DNA that was read is TGTGCCAGCAGCTCCGAGGGGGGGAGCTCCTACGAC. It codes for CASSSEGGSSYD. In full, the CDR3 reads CASSSEGGSSYDYTF. Full variable domain (rest looked up from reference TRBV7-2 and TRBJ1-2): GAGVSQSPSNKVTEKGKDVELRCDPISGHTALYWYRQSLGQGLEFLIYFQGNSAPDKSGLPSDRFSAERTGGSVSTLTIQRTQQEDSAVYLCASSSEGGSSYDYTFGSGTRLTVV.

As for this clone: Compared with germline, one end of the junction differs, possibly owing to a read error. Read data end 3 residues before the CDR3 end; the end is taken from the germline J gene. The sample contains more than one DNA sequence encoding this CDR3. The chain has TRBV2 and TRBJ1-2; 9 positions agree with TRBD1. Germline V gene sequence: CDR1 SNHLY, CDR2 FYNNEI. The CDR3 is made up of 14 amino acids. CDR3 amino acids: CASDSDRGDYGYTF. The covered CDR3 bases are TGTGCCAGTGACTCGGACAGGGGAGACTATGGA.

Remarks on this clone: Read data end 3 residues before the CDR3 end; the end is taken from the germline J gene. V usage is TRBV7-8 and J usage is TRBJ2-1, with 12 bases aligning to TRBD2. The CDR3 covers 16 residues. With V trimmed by 3 bases and J by 8 bases, 8 bases remained unmatched. Germline lookup yields CDR1 SGHVS and CDR2 FQNEAQ. CDR3 sequence reads: CASSLGGLAGWYEQFF. The DNA read from the CDR3 is TGTGCCAGCAGCTTGGGCGGACTAGCGGGATGGTATGAG.

Remarks on this clone: The read falls 3 residues short of the CDR3 end, and the missing part is taken from the germline J gene. This chain links TRBV11-1 with TRBJ1-1; 7 bases agree with TRBD1. With V trimmed by 4 bases and J by 1 base, 6 bases remained unmatched. This CDR3 spans 15 amino acids. Germline lookup yields CDR1 SGHAT and CDR2 FQDESV (reference sequence). CDR3 region: CASSSPGQPNTEAFF. The part of the CDR3 DNA that was read is TGTGCCAGCAGCTCCCCGGGACAGCCGAACACTGAA.

Worth noting for this clone: The CDR3 end lies 3 residues beyond the end of the read and is filled in from the germline J gene. V is TRBV6-2 or TRBV6-3 and J is TRBJ2-5, with a tentative D call TRBD1 (5 bases). The CDR3 totals 14 residues. CDR1 and CDR2 from the germline V gene are MNHEY and SVGEGT. V was pared by 3 bases and J by 1 base, with 9 bases between. The CDR3 sequence is CASSYLGPQETQYF. CDR3 DNA, as far as it was read: TGTGCCAGCAGTTATCTGGGGCCCCAAGAGACC.